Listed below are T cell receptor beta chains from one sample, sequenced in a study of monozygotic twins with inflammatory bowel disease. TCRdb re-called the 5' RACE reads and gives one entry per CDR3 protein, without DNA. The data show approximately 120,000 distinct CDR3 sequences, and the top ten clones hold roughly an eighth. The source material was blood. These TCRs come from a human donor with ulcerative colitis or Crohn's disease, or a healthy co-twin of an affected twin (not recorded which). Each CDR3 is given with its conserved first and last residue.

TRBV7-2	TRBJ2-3	CASSRDYTDTQYF
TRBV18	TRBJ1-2	CASSPWTGEGYGYGYTF
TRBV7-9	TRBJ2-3	CASSFASRTDTQYF
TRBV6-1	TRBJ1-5	CASSADSENQPQHF
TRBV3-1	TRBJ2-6	CASSQERLITSGANVLTF
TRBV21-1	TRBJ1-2	CATPLGFANYGYTF
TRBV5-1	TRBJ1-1	CASSLGQGAMNTEAFF
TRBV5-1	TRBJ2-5	CASSLDLSGPSDQETQYF
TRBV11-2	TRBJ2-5	CASSLLLGTGKEQETQYF
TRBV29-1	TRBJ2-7	CSVLAGGAEQYF
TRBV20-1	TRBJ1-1	CSAKGDRNTEAFF
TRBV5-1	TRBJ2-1	CASSLNLSGGMFF
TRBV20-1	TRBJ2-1	CSAKAPLGGPIHNEQFF
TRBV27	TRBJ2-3	CASSLSRSGGVDTQYF
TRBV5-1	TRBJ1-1	CASSFQGANPTEAFF
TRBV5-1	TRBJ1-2	CASSFDSYGYTF
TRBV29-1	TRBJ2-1	CSVWGDSNNNEQFF
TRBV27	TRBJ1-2	CASSLKGDPTGYTF
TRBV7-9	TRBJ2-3	CASSLDGVADTQYF
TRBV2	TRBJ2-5	CASGLAGSSETQYF
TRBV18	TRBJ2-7	CASSPRRDSYEQYF
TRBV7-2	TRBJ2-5	CASSLEQRQETQYF
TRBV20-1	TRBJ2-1	CSAPPEAGENNEQFF
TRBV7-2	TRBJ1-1	CASSPVVSRWTEAFF
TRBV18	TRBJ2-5	CASSPRSGETQYF
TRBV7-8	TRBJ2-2	CASSLAGGTGELFF
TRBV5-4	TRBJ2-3	CASTNRQGAVADTQYF
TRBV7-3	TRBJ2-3	CASSSGTSEQYF
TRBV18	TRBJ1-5	CASSPTSGEQPQHF
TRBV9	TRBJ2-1	CASRGAGGADNEQFF
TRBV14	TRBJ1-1	CASSQELRKQAFF
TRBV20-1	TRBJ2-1	CSARGTMKHEQFF
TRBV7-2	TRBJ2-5	CASSLVGVEETQYF
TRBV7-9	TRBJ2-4	CASSSGQDGAKNIQYF
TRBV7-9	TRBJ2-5	CATMGQETQYF
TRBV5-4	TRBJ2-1	CASSKGDSEWDEQFF
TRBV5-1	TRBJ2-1	CASSTSAFYNEQFF